These 16 T cell receptor beta chains originate from one sample sequenced in a study of T cells in Graves' hyperthyroidism and ophthalmopathy. The source material, RNA transcripts, was used to amplify TCR beta CDR3 regions. Primed by the HTBI set, a first-round RT-PCR was run on the TCR CDR3. A single record per CDR3 protein comes from TCRdb applying MiXCR to the multiplex PCR reads. The sample includes around 580,000 distinct CDR3 sequences, approximately 15% of them seen just once. Specimen: blood. These receptors were collected from a woman between 18 and 29 years old with Graves' hyperthyroidism.

V and J are TRBV4-1 and TRBJ2-7, with TRBD1 identical over 9 bases. Germline trimming cut 4 bases from V and 1 base from J; bases unmatched to any gene: 11. This CDR3 is built from 17 residues. CDR1 MGHRA and CDR2 YSYEKL come from the germline V gene. In DNA, the CDR3 is TGCGCCAGCAGCCCATGGAGAGGGACAGGGATGTCCTACGAGCAGTACTTC. It specifies CASSPWRGTGMSYEQYF.

This clonotype occurred a few times. One base away lies a much larger clone, so this may be a sequencing read error. Because it lacks the conserved phenylalanine or tryptophan at the end, this CDR3 is likely a read error. The rearrangement links TRBV2 to TRBJ1-5, with D perhaps TRBD1 (5 bases). The CDR3 has 14 residues. V was pared by 5 bases and J by 6 bases, with 14 bases between. Germline V gives CDR1 SNHLY, CDR2 FYNNEI. The CDR3 DNA reads as TGTGCCAGCAGTTTCGACGGGCAGGGTCAGCCCCAGCATTCT. It translates to CASSFDGQGQPQHS.

This clonotype was found once. This may come from a read error, since a much larger clone is one base off. The chain employs TRBV6-1 and TRBJ2-5; TRBD1 matches at 7 bases. Germline V lookup: CDR1 MNHNS, CDR2 SASEGT. V dropped 6 bases and J dropped 5; count of bases not matched to a gene: 9. The CDR3 length is 14 residues. CDR3 residues: CASSSQTGKETQYF. The DNA for the CDR3 is TGTGCCAGCAGCTCCCAGACAGGGAAGGAGACCCAGTACTTC.

Only a few counts were recorded for this clonotype. The rearrangement links TRBV20-1 to TRBJ2-1, with D possibly being TRBD2 (6 bases). This CDR3 contains 15 residues. Trimming took off 2 bases at V and 3 bases at J, with 14 bases between the two ends. Germline-derived CDR1 and CDR2 are DFQATT and SNEGSKA (reference sequence). CDR3 sequence: CSARRDSTNYNEQFF. In DNA form, the CDR3 reads TGCAGTGCTAGACGGGACTCAACAAACTACAATGAGCAGTTCTTC.

This clonotype has more than one count but fewer than ten. The chain recombines TRBV4-3 with TRBJ1-1; no reliable D call. The CDR3 is 13 residues long. Trimming left V 7 bases short and J 5 bases short, with 14 bases between. Germline CDR1 and CDR2: LGHNA and YSLEER. CDR3 nucleotides: TGCGCCAGCACCGAGGGATTCGGAACTGAAGCTTTCTTT. Translating it yields CASTEGFGTEAFF.

This clonotype was counted ten times or more. This chain joins TRBV7-9 and TRBJ2-5, with 10 bases aligning to TRBD1. The CDR3 is made up of 15 amino acids. V was pared by 5 bases and J by 5 bases, with 8 bases of the junction left unmatched. CDR1 is SEHNR and CDR2 is FQNEAQ in the germline V gene (reference sequence). CDR3 sequence reads: CASSATGGVLETQYF. In DNA, the CDR3 is TGTGCCAGCAGCGCGACAGGGGGCGTTTTGGAGACCCAGTACTTC.

V is TRBV6-1 and J is TRBJ2-1, with 8 bases matching TRBD1. J lost 8 bases, V lost 5 bases, and 11 bases had no gene match. The CDR3 contains 15 residues. Germline CDR1 reads MNHNS; CDR2 reads SASEGT. The CDR3 DNA follows: TGTGCCAGCAGTCCAGGGGGCGCGGTCCTCCATGAGCAGTTCTTC. It translates to CASSPGGAVLHEQFF.

This clonotype was observed at least ten times. V usage is TRBV12-5 and J usage is TRBJ2-7; the D is unclear. V was cut by 2 bases and J by 1 base, with 3 bases left in between. The germline CDR1 and CDR2 sequences are LGHNT and FRNRAP. The CDR3 runs to 12 residues. This CDR3 is CASGLSSYEQYF. CDR3 DNA: TGTGCTAGTGGTTTGTCATCCTACGAGCAGTACTTC.

The chain carries TRBV18 and TRBJ1-1; D not certain. The V and J ends lost 4 bases and 0 bases respectively, with 9 bases between them. CDR1 KGHSH and CDR2 LQKENI come from the germline V gene. The CDR3 length is 14 residues. This CDR3 reads CASSQNNMNTEAFF. For the CDR3, the DNA is TGTGCCAGCTCACAGAATAACATGAACACTGAAGCTTTCTTT.

There are a few counts of this clonotype. V and J are TRBV20-1 and TRBJ1-5, with D possibly being TRBD1 (5 bases). Germline V gives CDR1 DFQATT, CDR2 SNEGSKA (reference sequence). The CDR3 covers 16 residues. V was pared by 1 base and J by 2 bases, with 15 bases between. The CDR3 sequence: CSARVGAPRGNQPQHF. The DNA of the CDR3 is TGCAGTGCTAGAGTTGGGGCCCCTCGGGGCAATCAGCCCCAGCATTTT.

The sample holds many counts of this clonotype. The V and J genes are TRBV28 and TRBJ2-7; D is ambiguous. The CDR3 length is 15 residues. Trimming left V 1 base short and J 2 bases short, with 12 bases between. The germline CDR1 and CDR2 sequences are MDHEN and SYDVKM. CDR3 sequence (DNA): TGTGCCAGCAGTTTATTAAACCAAGGCCCCTACGAGCAGTACTTC. This gives the protein CASSLLNQGPYEQYF. Supplemented by reference TRBV28 and TRBJ2-7, the full variable domain reads DVKVTQSSRYLVKRTGEKVFLECVQDMDHENMFWYRQDPGLGLRLIYFSYDVKMKEKGDIPEGYSVSREKKERFSLILESASTNQTSMYLCASSLLNQGPYEQYFGPGTRLTVT.

The rearrangement joins TRBV3-1 to TRBJ1-4; D gene ambiguous. Trimming left V 0 bases short and J 4 bases short, with 12 bases between. The CDR3 spans 16 residues. Looked up from germline, CDR1 is LGHDT and CDR2 is YNNKEL (reference sequence). CDR3 sequence (DNA): TGTGCCAGCAGCCAAGATCGGCGGCCGGTTAATGAAAAACTGTTTTTT. It is translated as CASSQDRRPVNEKLFF.

The chain joins TRBV6-2 or TRBV6-3 to TRBJ1-2; D not resolved. The CDR3 covers 14 residues. V shed 6 bases and J shed 5 bases, with 16 bases lying between them. Germline loops: CDR1 MNHEY, CDR2 SVGEGT. This CDR3 reads CASRVAGRGYGYTF. As DNA, the CDR3 is TGTGCCAGCAGGGTCGCAGGACGCGGGTATGGCTACACCTTC.

This clonotype has at least ten counts. The chain couples TRBV2 to TRBJ1-5, with TRBD1 matching 9 bases. CDR1 and CDR2 from the germline V gene are SNHLY and FYNNEI. Unmatched junction bases numbered 6, after V lost 3 bases and J lost 3 bases. The CDR3 is 16 residues long. The CDR3 loop reads CASSEDGTGNNQPQHF. The DNA of the CDR3 is TGTGCCAGCAGTGAGGATGGGACAGGGAACAATCAGCCCCAGCATTTT.

The genes are TRBV19 and TRBJ2-1; D is unclear. Germline loops: CDR1 LNHDA, CDR2 SQIVND (reference sequence). The CDR3 spans 14 residues. Trimming removed 7 bases at V and 4 bases at J, with 14 bases between. Here the CDR3 DNA reads TGTGCCAGTACCCCAAACGGCGGTTACAATGAGCAGTTCTTC. The encoded protein is CASTPNGGYNEQFF.

J is TRBJ2-7 and V is TRBV6-1; D assignment may be TRBD1 or TRBD2 (6 bases each). Germline CDR1 reads MNHNS; CDR2 reads SASEGT. V dropped 5 bases and J dropped 5 bases, with 22 bases sitting between them. This CDR3 comprises 16 residues. CDR3 nucleotide sequence: TGTGCCAGCAGTTGGAGGGGGGAAAGGATACTGGACGAGCAGTACTTC. Translated, it gives CASSWRGERILDEQYF.